Listed below are T cell receptor beta chains from one sample, sequenced in a study of blood T cell repertoires in COVID-19. Using immunoSEQ multiplex PCR, the repertoire was profiled, and TCRdb retains in-frame clones only, with some absent. The table records about 240,000 clones, around four fifths of them present only once. The sample comprised peripheral blood. Receptor source: a woman aged 60-75 years with active or convalescent COVID-19. CDR3s include the opening cysteine and the closing phenylalanine or tryptophan. Each record gives: V gene, clone size, J gene, CDR3 protein. Size values are once, few and many counts, or a class for expanded clones, and some rows have none.

TRBV2	-	TRBJ2-3	CASSGVGNTDTQYF
TRBV15	-	TRBJ1-6	CATSSARGSNSPLHF
TRBV11-2	-	TRBJ2-7	CASSPFLSGNSYEQYF
TRBV6-5	-	TRBJ2-3	CASSSGSGNTDTQYF
TRBV5-4	-	TRBJ1-2	CASSFRGGGDGYTF
TRBV14	-	TRBJ1-4	CASSRQPGEKLFF
TRBV5-3	-	TRBJ2-6	CARRPAGGRGAGANVLTF
TRBV15	-	TRBJ1-1	CATRHTGRGTEAFF
TRBV2	-	TRBJ2-7	CASTPARGRSYEQYF
TRBV7-2	few	TRBJ2-7	CASSLQVQGVFYEQYF
TRBV3-1/TRBV3-2	-	TRBJ1-5	CASSHRQGQPQHF
TRBV5-6	-	TRBJ1-5	CASSLWAGAYSNQPQHF
TRBV6-5	-	TRBJ1-1	CASSSIQGDTAEAFF
TRBV11-1	-	TRBJ1-1	CASSLDGWSTEAFF
TRBV7-2	once	TRBJ2-1	CASSLVQGGEQFF
TRBV11-3	once	TRBJ2-7	CASSRGGAYEQYF
TRBV20-1	-	TRBJ1-1	CSATGQREAFF
TRBV7-6	-	TRBJ2-7	CASSTEGGSSYEQYF
TRBV27	-	TRBJ2-6	CASSFQFSGANVLTF
TRBV10-3	few	TRBJ1-5	CAISESEVRNQPQHF
TRBV5-6	few	TRBJ2-7	CASTRGNSYEQYF
TRBV6-5	-	TRBJ2-5	CASSLSRRGGETQYF
TRBV30	-	TRBJ2-7	CAWSASYEQYF
TRBV6-5	-	TRBJ2-3	CASRRDQVGTDTQYF
TRBV14	once	TRBJ1-6	CASSQDQGGDSPLHF
TRBV3-1/TRBV3-2	-	TRBJ2-5	CASSQTRSGAGGPSETQYF
TRBV4-3	-	TRBJ1-4	CASSHLADTNEKLFF
TRBV18	-	TRBJ1-6	CASSPEQGFSPLHF
TRBV7-2	-	TRBJ1-5	CASSRGQGVNQPQHF
TRBV5-8	-	TRBJ2-1	CASSPMALYNEQFF
TRBV3-1/TRBV3-2	-	TRBJ2-1	CASSPDGAGRSNEQFF
TRBV5-4	few	TRBJ2-3	CASSPGSTDTQYF
TRBV19	-	TRBJ1-2	CASSAGTGIYGYTF
TRBV2	-	TRBJ2-6	CARTLQGSNVLTF
TRBV4-1	-	TRBJ1-2	CASSQAGQPRKADLYTF
TRBV7-9	many	TRBJ1-2	CASSLGGNYGYTF
TRBV11-2	-	TRBJ1-2	CASSYRDGTNYGYTF
TRBV18	-	TRBJ1-2	CASSPLERWPDGYTF
TRBV6-5	-	TRBJ1-5	CASRGGEGQPQHF
TRBV7-9	-	TRBJ2-7	CASSLVNSFYEQYF
TRBV6-5	-	TRBJ2-3	CASCPGGSTDTQYF